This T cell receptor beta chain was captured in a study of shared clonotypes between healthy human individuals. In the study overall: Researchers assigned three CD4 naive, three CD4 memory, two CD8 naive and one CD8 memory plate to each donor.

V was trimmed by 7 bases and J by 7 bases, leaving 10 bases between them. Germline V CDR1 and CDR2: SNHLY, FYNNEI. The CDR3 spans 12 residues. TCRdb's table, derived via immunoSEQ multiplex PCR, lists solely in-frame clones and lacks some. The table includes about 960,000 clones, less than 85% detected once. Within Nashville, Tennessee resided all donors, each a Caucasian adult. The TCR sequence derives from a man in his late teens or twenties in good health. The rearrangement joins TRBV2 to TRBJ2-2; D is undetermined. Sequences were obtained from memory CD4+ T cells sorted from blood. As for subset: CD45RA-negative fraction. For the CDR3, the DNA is TGTGCCAGCATCCCGGAAAGCGGGGAGCTGTTTTTT. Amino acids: CASIPESGELFF.